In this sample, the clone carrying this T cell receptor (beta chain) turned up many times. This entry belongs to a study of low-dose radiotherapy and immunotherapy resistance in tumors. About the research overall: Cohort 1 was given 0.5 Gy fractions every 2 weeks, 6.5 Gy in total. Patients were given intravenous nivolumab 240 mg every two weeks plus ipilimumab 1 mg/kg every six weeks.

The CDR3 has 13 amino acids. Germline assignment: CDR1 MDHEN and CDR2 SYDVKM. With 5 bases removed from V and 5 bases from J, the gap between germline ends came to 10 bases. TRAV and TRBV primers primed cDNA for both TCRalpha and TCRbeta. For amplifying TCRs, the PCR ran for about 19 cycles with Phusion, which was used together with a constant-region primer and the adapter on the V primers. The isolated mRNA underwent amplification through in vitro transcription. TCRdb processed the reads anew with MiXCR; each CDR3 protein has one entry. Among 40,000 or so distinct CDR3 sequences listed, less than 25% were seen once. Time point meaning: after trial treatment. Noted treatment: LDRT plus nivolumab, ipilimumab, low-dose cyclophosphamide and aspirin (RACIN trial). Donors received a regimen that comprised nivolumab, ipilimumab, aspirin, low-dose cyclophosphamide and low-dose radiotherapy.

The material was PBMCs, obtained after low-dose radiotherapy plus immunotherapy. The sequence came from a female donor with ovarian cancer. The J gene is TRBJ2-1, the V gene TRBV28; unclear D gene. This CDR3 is CASSLYKNNEQFF. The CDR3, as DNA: TGTGCCAGCAGTCTCTACAAAAACAATGAGCAGTTCTTC.